This is a list of T cell receptor beta chains from one sample in a study of cytomegalovirus exposure and HLA in healthy donors. Libraries were prepared by immunoSEQ multiplex PCR; TCRdb keeps only in-frame clonotypes and omits some of them. Among around 150,000 clones, less than 85% were seen once, and the ten largest hold 1.5%. Input material: PBMCs. The receptors come from a middle-aged man in good health and CMV-seronegative. Both conserved end residues are part of each CDR3. D genes are given only for firm matches. Some rows have no size entry. The others give once, few or many, or a class for an expanded clone.

D | J | size | V | DNA | CDR3
TRBD1 | TRBJ2-2 | NA | TRBV7-2 | TGTGCCAGCACCAAGTTGTCGGTAGGGGGCACGAATACCGGGGAGCTGTTTTTT | CASTKLSVGGTNTGELFF
NA | TRBJ2-2 | NA | TRBV9 | TGTGCCAGCAGCGTAATAGGACAGTCAACCGGGGAGCTGTTTTTT | CASSVIGQSTGELFF
NA | TRBJ1-2 | NA | TRBV7-9 | TGTGCCAGCAGCTGGGCAATAGCTAACTATGGCTACACCTTC | CASSWAIANYGYTF
NA | TRBJ2-7 | NA | TRBV7-6 | TGTGCCAGCAGCTTCAGAAAACCCTACGAGCAGTACTTC | CASSFRKPYEQYF
TRBD2 | TRBJ2-5 | NA | TRBV2 | TGTGCCGGCAAGACTCGGGGGGGTCAAGAGACCCAGTACTTC | CAGKTRGGQETQYF
TRBD2 | TRBJ2-1 | NA | TRBV7-9 | TGTGCCAGCAGCCCCCCCCTAGCGGTCTCCTACAATGAGCAGTTCTTC | CASSPPLAVSYNEQFF
NA | TRBJ2-1 | NA | TRBV4-2 | TGTGCCAGCAGCCAAGCGTTAGAGGGGAGGATGCAGTTCTTC | CASSQALEGRMQFF
TRBD2 | TRBJ2-3 | NA | TRBV5-1 | TGCGCCAGCAGCTCGCGGACTAGCGGAGATACGCAGTATTTT | CASSSRTSGDTQYF
TRBD1 | TRBJ1-1 | NA | TRBV6-5 | TGTGCCAGCACCAACAGAAGGACAGGGGGCACTGAAGCTTTCTTT | CASTNRRTGGTEAFF
NA | TRBJ2-5 | NA | TRBV29-1 | TGCAGCGTTGAATGGAGGGGAGAGACCCAGTACTTC | CSVEWRGETQYF
NA | TRBJ2-3 | NA | TRBV15 | TGTGCCACCAGGGGTGTAAGGGAGGATACGCAGTATTTT | CATRGVREDTQYF
TRBD2 | TRBJ2-7 | NA | TRBV6-6 | TGTGCCAGCAGCCGTAGCGGGACTGTCCCGTACTTC | CASSRSGTVPYF
TRBD2 | TRBJ2-5 | few | TRBV27 | TGTGCCAGCAGTTTAGCGGGGGGCGCCGGGGAGACCCAGTACTTC | CASSLAGGAGETQYF
TRBD2 | TRBJ2-1 | NA | TRBV29-1 | TGCAGCGTTGCTAGCGGAACCTACAATGAGCAGTTCTTC | CSVASGTYNEQFF
TRBD1 | TRBJ2-7 | NA | TRBV27 | TGTGCCAGCAGTTTAGCTAGACAGGGCTACGAGCAGTACTTC | CASSLARQGYEQYF
TRBD2 | TRBJ2-3 | once | TRBV7-8 | TGTGCCAGCAGCTTAGAAGGACTAGCGGGAGAATGGGATACGCAGTATTTT | CASSLEGLAGEWDTQYF
TRBD1 | TRBJ2-1 | NA | TRBV9 | TGTGCCAGCACCCCGGGACAGGGATACAATGAGCAGTTCTTC | CASTPGQGYNEQFF
TRBD1 | TRBJ1-1 | NA | TRBV10-2 | TGCGCCAGTACCAGGGGGCGATACACTGAAGCTTTCTTT | CASTRGRYTEAFF
NA | TRBJ2-1 | NA | TRBV6-1 | TGTGCCAGCAGTGAAGGAACGACAGCTCTAAGCTCCTACAATGAGCAGTTCTTC | CASSEGTTALSSYNEQFF
TRBD2 | TRBJ2-1 | NA | TRBV9 | TGTGCCAGCAGCGTAGCCCGAGCGGGGAATGAGCAGTTCTTC | CASSVARAGNEQFF
TRBD2 | TRBJ2-3 | NA | TRBV5-1 | TGCGCCAGCAGCTCCGGGACTAGCGGGGGGGCAGATACGCAGTATTTT | CASSSGTSGGADTQYF
TRBD2 | TRBJ2-5 | NA | TRBV5-1 | TGCGCCAGCAGCTTGCTGACTAGCGGGGCCCAAGAGACCCAGTACTTC | CASSLLTSGAQETQYF
TRBD2 | TRBJ2-1 | NA | TRBV28 | TGTGCCAGCAATAGTGGCGGGGGGGCGCATGAGCAGTTCTTC | CASNSGGGAHEQFF
TRBD1 | TRBJ2-1 | NA | TRBV6-1 | TGTGCCGGACGACAGGGGGGCAATGAGCAGTTCTTC | CAGRQGGNEQFF
TRBD1 | TRBJ2-7 | NA | TRBV5-1 | TGCGCCAGCAGCTTGGCGACAGGGGGCCCCTACGAGCAGTACTTC | CASSLATGGPYEQYF
NA | TRBJ1-4 | NA | TRBV7-9 | TGTGCCAGCAGCTTAGCGTCAGGCAATGAAAAACTGTTTTTT | CASSLASGNEKLFF